These T cell receptor beta chains were read from a single sample in a study of cytomegalovirus exposure and HLA in healthy donors. Profiled with immunoSEQ multiplex PCR; TCRdb holds only in-frame clones, not every one. The data show roughly 200,000 clones, 83% seen once. Material for sequencing was PBMCs. The receptors originated from a man aged 50 or older in good health and CMV-seronegative. The CDR3 runs from the conserved cysteine through the conserved F or W. The order of the fields is D gene, clone size, V gene, J gene, CDR3 DNA, CDR3 protein. The D gene is left open where the match is weak. Size is omitted from some rows. Given values are once, few, many or a class for expanded clones.

d_gene: TRBD2
abundance: NA
v_gene: TRBV9
j_gene: TRBJ2-2
CDR3nt: TGTGCCAGCAGCGTAGTAGCGGGAGGGGGGACCGGGGAGCTGTTTTTT
CDR3aa: CASSVVAGGGTGELFF

d_gene: NA
abundance: NA
v_gene: TRBV25-1
j_gene: TRBJ2-3
CDR3nt: TGTGCCAGCACACCGTGGGAAGGGGATGATACGCAGTATTTT
CDR3aa: CASTPWEGDDTQYF

d_gene: TRBD1
abundance: NA
v_gene: TRBV19
j_gene: TRBJ1-1
CDR3nt: TGTGCCAGTAAGGGGGTAGGACAGGGAGAATCGAACACTGAAGCTTTCTTT
CDR3aa: CASKGVGQGESNTEAFF

d_gene: NA
abundance: NA
v_gene: TRBV6-5
j_gene: TRBJ1-1
CDR3nt: TGTGCCAGCAGTGGGCAGGTGAACACTGAAGCTTTCTTT
CDR3aa: CASSGQVNTEAFF

d_gene: TRBD2
abundance: once
v_gene: TRBV7-3
j_gene: TRBJ2-1
CDR3nt: TGTGCCAGCAGCTTAACAGGGACTAGCGGCTACAATGAGCAGTTCTTC
CDR3aa: CASSLTGTSGYNEQFF

d_gene: TRBD1
abundance: NA
v_gene: TRBV28
j_gene: TRBJ1-2
CDR3nt: TGTGCCAGCACTCCGGGACAGGGGCCCTACTATGGCTACACCTTC
CDR3aa: CASTPGQGPYYGYTF

d_gene: TRBD2
abundance: NA
v_gene: TRBV2
j_gene: TRBJ2-5
CDR3nt: TGTGCCAGCAGGAGAAACGGACTAGCGGGGGTCCGAGAGACCCAGTACTTC
CDR3aa: CASRRNGLAGVRETQYF

d_gene: NA
abundance: few
v_gene: TRBV11-2
j_gene: TRBJ2-4
CDR3nt: TGTGCCAGCAGCATCGGGTCACAACCTTTAGCCAAAAACATTCAGTACTTC
CDR3aa: CASSIGSQPLAKNIQYF

d_gene: TRBD1
abundance: NA
v_gene: TRBV5-4
j_gene: TRBJ1-2
CDR3nt: TGTGCCAGCAGTTTATCAGGGGGGACTTGGGGCTACACCTTC
CDR3aa: CASSLSGGTWGYTF

d_gene: NA
abundance: NA
v_gene: TRBV6-4
j_gene: TRBJ2-3
CDR3nt: TGTGCCAGCAGTGACCCACAGGGTCAGCATACGCAGTATTTT
CDR3aa: CASSDPQGQHTQYF

d_gene: TRBD1
abundance: NA
v_gene: TRBV19
j_gene: TRBJ2-3
CDR3nt: TGTGCCAGTAGTCGGTACCCAGGGACAGGGTTGCCAGATACGCAGTATTTT
CDR3aa: CASSRYPGTGLPDTQYF

d_gene: NA
abundance: NA
v_gene: TRBV5-1
j_gene: TRBJ2-7
CDR3nt: TGCGCCAGCAGGTTTGTAGGGGGGGATAACGAGCAGTACTTC
CDR3aa: CASRFVGGDNEQYF

d_gene: TRBD2
abundance: NA
v_gene: TRBV9
j_gene: TRBJ2-5
CDR3nt: TGTGCCAGCAGCGTGGGCGGCGGGAGGATCCGAGAGACCCAGTACTTC
CDR3aa: CASSVGGGRIRETQYF

d_gene: NA
abundance: NA
v_gene: TRBV5-1
j_gene: TRBJ2-7
CDR3nt: TGCGCCAGCAGCTTTGACGGGAGAGGGGCCTACGAGCAGTACTTC
CDR3aa: CASSFDGRGAYEQYF

d_gene: TRBD2
abundance: once
v_gene: TRBV10-3
j_gene: TRBJ2-7
CDR3nt: TGTGCCATCAGTGATCTGACAGGGTTAACTAGCGGGAGTATCTACGAGCAGTACTTC
CDR3aa: CAISDLTGLTSGSIYEQYF

d_gene: TRBD2
abundance: NA
v_gene: TRBV7-3
j_gene: TRBJ2-1
CDR3nt: TGTGCCAGCAGCCAAGGTAGCGGAGCGGGAGATTCCATAGGCCGGCAGTTCTTC
CDR3aa: CASSQGSGAGDSIGRQFF

d_gene: TRBD1
abundance: NA
v_gene: TRBV2
j_gene: TRBJ1-1
CDR3nt: TGTGCCAGCAGCTCTGGACAGGGAAGGACTGAAGCTTTCTTT
CDR3aa: CASSSGQGRTEAFF

d_gene: TRBD2
abundance: NA
v_gene: TRBV12-5
j_gene: TRBJ2-3
CDR3nt: TGTGCTAGTGGTTTGTCACTGGGACTAGCGGGGGCCAGCACAGATACGCAGTATTTT
CDR3aa: CASGLSLGLAGASTDTQYF

d_gene: TRBD2
abundance: NA
v_gene: TRBV9
j_gene: TRBJ2-7
CDR3nt: TGTGCCAGCAGCCCGGGACTAGCGGGACTGGGCTCCTACGAGCAGTACTTC
CDR3aa: CASSPGLAGLGSYEQYF

d_gene: NA
abundance: once
v_gene: TRBV30
j_gene: TRBJ1-3
CDR3nt: TGTGCCTGGAGACAGGGAGCTGGAAACACCATATATTTT
CDR3aa: CAWRQGAGNTIYF

d_gene: NA
abundance: few
v_gene: TRBV5-1
j_gene: TRBJ2-3
CDR3nt: TGCGCCAGCAGCTCCGTCCGCACAGATACGCAGTATTTT
CDR3aa: CASSSVRTDTQYF

d_gene: TRBD2
abundance: NA
v_gene: TRBV7-2
j_gene: TRBJ2-1
CDR3nt: TGTGCCAGCAGCCAGTGGACTAGCGGAGACAATGAGCAGTTCTTC
CDR3aa: CASSQWTSGDNEQFF

d_gene: TRBD1
abundance: NA
v_gene: TRBV27
j_gene: TRBJ1-1
CDR3nt: TGTGCCAGCAGCCCGGGACAGGGACACACTGAAGCTTTCTTT
CDR3aa: CASSPGQGHTEAFF

d_gene: NA
abundance: NA
v_gene: TRBV28
j_gene: TRBJ1-1
CDR3nt: TGTGCCTGCCGGGGCAGGGGAGATACTGAAGCTTTCTTT
CDR3aa: CACRGRGDTEAFF

d_gene: TRBD1
abundance: NA
v_gene: TRBV7-6
j_gene: TRBJ2-7
CDR3nt: TGTGCCAGCAGCTCGCTCGGACAGGGAATTTTCTACGAGCAGTACTTC
CDR3aa: CASSSLGQGIFYEQYF

d_gene: NA
abundance: NA
v_gene: TRBV28
j_gene: TRBJ1-2
CDR3nt: TGTGCCAGCGGGGCGGGGGAGAACTATGGCTACACCTTC
CDR3aa: CASGAGENYGYTF

d_gene: NA
abundance: NA
v_gene: TRBV7-3
j_gene: TRBJ1-3
CDR3nt: TGTGCCAGCAGCTTAACCCCGCGGAGCTCTGGAAACACCATATATTTT
CDR3aa: CASSLTPRSSGNTIYF

d_gene: TRBD2
abundance: NA
v_gene: TRBV29-1
j_gene: TRBJ2-7
CDR3nt: TGCAGCGCCGATGTAAGAGCGGGGGGGCCAAAATCCGAGCAGTACTTC
CDR3aa: CSADVRAGGPKSEQYF

d_gene: NA
abundance: NA
v_gene: TRBV7-9
j_gene: TRBJ2-5
CDR3nt: TGTGCCAGCAGCTTAGATCGGCAGGCTCCAGAGACCCAGTACTTC
CDR3aa: CASSLDRQAPETQYF

d_gene: TRBD2
abundance: NA
v_gene: TRBV19
j_gene: TRBJ2-1
CDR3nt: TGTGCCAGTAGTATAGGGACTAGCGGGAACAATGAGCAGTTCTTC
CDR3aa: CASSIGTSGNNEQFF

d_gene: NA
abundance: NA
v_gene: TRBV7-2
j_gene: TRBJ2-3
CDR3nt: TGTGCCAGCAGCTTAGTTAGCTCAGGGGCCGATACGCAGTATTTT
CDR3aa: CASSLVSSGADTQYF

d_gene: TRBD1
abundance: NA
v_gene: TRBV7-9
j_gene: TRBJ2-2
CDR3nt: TGTGCCAGCAGCACGGCAAGTGGGACAGGGATGCACACCGGGGAGCTGTTTTTT
CDR3aa: CASSTASGTGMHTGELFF

d_gene: NA
abundance: NA
v_gene: TRBV19
j_gene: TRBJ2-1
CDR3nt: TGTGCCAGTAGTATAGGACCGGCGGGGTACGGTGAGCAGTTCTTC
CDR3aa: CASSIGPAGYGEQFF

d_gene: NA
abundance: NA
v_gene: TRBV7-9
j_gene: TRBJ2-3
CDR3nt: TGTGCCAGCAGCCCTCGAATGGGAGCTAGCGGCACAGATACGCAGTATTTT
CDR3aa: CASSPRMGASGTDTQYF

d_gene: NA
abundance: NA
v_gene: TRBV7-8
j_gene: TRBJ1-1
CDR3nt: TGTGCCAGCAGCTTACGGACAGAGAACACTGAAGCTTTCTTT
CDR3aa: CASSLRTENTEAFF

d_gene: NA
abundance: few
v_gene: TRBV6-6
j_gene: TRBJ2-7
CDR3nt: TGTGCCAGCAGGGGACTGGCGGGCGAGCAGTACTTC
CDR3aa: CASRGLAGEQYF

d_gene: NA
abundance: NA
v_gene: TRBV7-9
j_gene: TRBJ1-1
CDR3nt: TGTGCCAGCAGCTTAGCATTTCTAGGGGTAACTGAAGCTTTCTTT
CDR3aa: CASSLAFLGVTEAFF

d_gene: NA
abundance: few
v_gene: TRBV9
j_gene: TRBJ1-4
CDR3nt: TGTGCCAGCAGCCTAAACGGACAGCCAACTAATGAAAAACTGTTTTTT
CDR3aa: CASSLNGQPTNEKLFF

d_gene: TRBD1
abundance: NA
v_gene: TRBV19
j_gene: TRBJ1-2
CDR3nt: TGTGCCAGTAGGAAGGGGACAGGTACTAACTATGGCTACACCTTC
CDR3aa: CASRKGTGTNYGYTF

d_gene: NA
abundance: NA
v_gene: TRBV29-1
j_gene: TRBJ1-1
CDR3nt: TGCAGCGTCGCGACGGGAACTTTGAACACTGAAGCTTTCTTT
CDR3aa: CSVATGTLNTEAFF

d_gene: NA
abundance: once
v_gene: TRBV19
j_gene: TRBJ2-2
CDR3nt: TGTGCCAGTAGTCCCTCCGGGAGAGAGCACGGGGAGCTGTTTTTT
CDR3aa: CASSPSGREHGELFF

d_gene: NA
abundance: NA
v_gene: TRBV18
j_gene: TRBJ1-5
CDR3nt: TGTGCCAGCCCAGAGTACAGGGATTATCAGCCCCAGCATTTT
CDR3aa: CASPEYRDYQPQHF

d_gene: TRBD2
abundance: NA
v_gene: TRBV7-3
j_gene: TRBJ2-2
CDR3nt: TGTGCCAGCAGCTTAAATGGCGGGGGAAACCCCGGGGAGCTGTTTTTT
CDR3aa: CASSLNGGGNPGELFF

d_gene: NA
abundance: few
v_gene: TRBV18
j_gene: TRBJ2-7
CDR3nt: TGTGCCAGCGGGCCTTACACCGACGAGCAGTACTTC
CDR3aa: CASGPYTDEQYF

d_gene: NA
abundance: NA
v_gene: TRBV9
j_gene: TRBJ2-7
CDR3nt: TGTGCCAGCAGCCTGTCCCCTAACGGCTACGAGCAGTACTTC
CDR3aa: CASSLSPNGYEQYF

d_gene: NA
abundance: NA
v_gene: TRBV5-5
j_gene: TRBJ1-2
CDR3nt: TGTGCCAGCAGCTTGCCCACAGGATTTAAGGGCTACACCTTC
CDR3aa: CASSLPTGFKGYTF

d_gene: NA
abundance: NA
v_gene: TRBV9
j_gene: TRBJ1-1
CDR3nt: TGTGCCAGCAGCATCGGGGAAGTGGGCACTGAAGCTTTCTTT
CDR3aa: CASSIGEVGTEAFF

d_gene: NA
abundance: NA
v_gene: TRBV7-6
j_gene: TRBJ2-1
CDR3nt: TGTGCCAGCAGCTTAGACAGGGCGAATTACAATGAGCAGTTCTTC
CDR3aa: CASSLDRANYNEQFF

d_gene: NA
abundance: NA
v_gene: TRBV19
j_gene: TRBJ2-5
CDR3nt: TGTGCCAGTAGTATAGGCCAGCAAGAGACCCAGTACTTC
CDR3aa: CASSIGQQETQYF

d_gene: TRBD1
abundance: NA
v_gene: TRBV30
j_gene: TRBJ1-1
CDR3nt: TGTGCCTGGAGTGACCATAACAGGGGGCTGAACACTGAAGCTTTCTTT
CDR3aa: CAWSDHNRGLNTEAFF

d_gene: NA
abundance: NA
v_gene: TRBV29-1
j_gene: TRBJ1-2
CDR3nt: TGCAGCGTTGAAGATTTAACAAACTATGGCTACACCTTC
CDR3aa: CSVEDLTNYGYTF

d_gene: TRBD2
abundance: NA
v_gene: TRBV4-3
j_gene: TRBJ2-7
CDR3nt: TGCGCCAGCAGCCAAGTGCGTTCGGGAGGGCCCGGCGAGCAGTACTTC
CDR3aa: CASSQVRSGGPGEQYF

d_gene: NA
abundance: NA
v_gene: TRBV7-2
j_gene: TRBJ1-2
CDR3nt: TGTGCCAGCAGCTTAGTAAGGAGAGATGGCTACACCTTC
CDR3aa: CASSLVRRDGYTF

d_gene: TRBD2
abundance: NA
v_gene: TRBV7-6
j_gene: TRBJ2-7
CDR3nt: TGTGCCAGCAGCCCCGGGACTAGCGGGAGGTTCTACGAGCAGTACTTC
CDR3aa: CASSPGTSGRFYEQYF

d_gene: TRBD1
abundance: few
v_gene: TRBV5-1
j_gene: TRBJ1-2
CDR3nt: TGCGCCAGCAGCTTGGAAGGGGGCCACTATGGCTACACCTTC
CDR3aa: CASSLEGGHYGYTF

d_gene: NA
abundance: NA
v_gene: TRBV5-1
j_gene: TRBJ2-7
CDR3nt: TGCGCCAGCAGTACACAGGATCTCTCCTACGAGCAGTACTTC
CDR3aa: CASSTQDLSYEQYF